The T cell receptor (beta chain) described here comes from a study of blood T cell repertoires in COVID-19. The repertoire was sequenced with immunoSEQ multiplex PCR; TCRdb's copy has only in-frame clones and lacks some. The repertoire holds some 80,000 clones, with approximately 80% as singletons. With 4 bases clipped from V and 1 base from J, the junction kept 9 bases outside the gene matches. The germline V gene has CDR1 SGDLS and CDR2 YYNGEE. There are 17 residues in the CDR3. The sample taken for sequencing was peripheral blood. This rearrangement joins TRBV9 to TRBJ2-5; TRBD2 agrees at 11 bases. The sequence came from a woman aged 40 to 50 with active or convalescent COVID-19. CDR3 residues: CASSPGLAGLIQETQYF. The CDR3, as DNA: TGTGCCAGCAGCCCAGGACTAGCGGGCCTTATCCAAGAGACCCAGTACTTC.